These T cell receptor beta chains were read from a single sample in a study of beta chain features in type 1 diabetes. This table comes from immunoSEQ multiplex PCR, and its TCRdb copy is limited to in-frame clones, with some not included. The sample gives about 340,000 clones, 7.5% to 9% of which show up once; approximately 0.44% is in the top ten. Sequencing was performed on central memory CD4+ T cells from blood. The receptors come from a woman between 18 and 29 years old in good health. CDR3s include the opening cysteine and the closing phenylalanine or tryptophan. The D gene is left open where the match is weak. Clone size appears in some rows only: once, few, many, or a class for an expanded clone.

J gene	D gene	clone size	V gene	CDR3 protein	CDR3 DNA
TRBJ2-1	TRBD1	many	TRBV19	CASRPTGADEQFF	TGTGCCAGTAGACCTACAGGGGCGGATGAGCAGTTCTTC
TRBJ2-7	.	.	TRBV6-1	CASKGPGQGDYEQYF	TGTGCCAGCAAGGGACCGGGACAAGGGGACTACGAGCAGTACTTC
TRBJ2-5	.	many	TRBV6-5	CASSYKRGVRQETQYF	TGTGCCAGCAGTTACAAGAGAGGGGTCCGGCAAGAGACCCAGTACTTC
TRBJ2-3	TRBD2	few	TRBV18	CASSVRTSGSSDTQYF	TGTGCCAGCTCAGTCCGGACTAGCGGGAGCTCCGATACGCAGTATTTT
TRBJ2-7	.	few	TRBV18	CASSPGTSDEQYF	TGTGCCAGCTCGCCCGGGACATCCGACGAGCAGTACTTC
TRBJ2-2	.	.	TRBV11-2	CASSLEAGTGELFF	TGTGCCAGCAGCTTGGAGGCGGGAACCGGGGAGCTGTTTTTT
TRBJ2-7	TRBD1	many	TRBV7-3	CASSPGTGFYEQYF	TGTGCCAGCAGCCCCGGGACAGGTTTTTACGAGCAGTACTTC
TRBJ2-6	TRBD2	many	TRBV7-9	CASRKSSGSPSGANVLTF	TGTGCCAGCAGAAAGTCTAGCGGGAGCCCCTCTGGGGCCAACGTCCTGACTTTC
TRBJ1-1	TRBD1	.	TRBV6-5	CASSYGTATEAFF	TGTGCCAGCAGTTACGGGACAGCCACTGAAGCTTTCTTT
TRBJ2-6	.	few	TRBV28	CASRHSSGANVLTF	TGTGCCAGCAGGCATAGCTCTGGGGCCAACGTCCTGACTTTC
TRBJ1-1	TRBD1	.	TRBV5-1	CASSTGQENTEAFF	TGCGCCAGCAGCACGGGACAGGAGAACACTGAAGCTTTCTTT
TRBJ2-1	.	.	TRBV29-1	CSVDGSAYNEQFF	TGCAGCGTTGACGGGTCCGCCTACAATGAGCAGTTCTTC
TRBJ2-7	TRBD1	few	TRBV28	CASSSTGQGKYF	TGTGCCAGCAGTTCGACTGGACAGGGCAAGTACTTC
TRBJ2-4	.	few	TRBV6-1	CASSVGSGTGVGVAKNIQYF	TGTGCCAGCAGTGTCGGATCCGGGACCGGTGTTGGTGTGGCCAAAAACATTCAGTACTTC
TRBJ2-6	.	few	TRBV2	CASSEQTPGANVLTF	TGTGCCAGCAGTGAACAGACCCCCGGGGCCAACGTCCTGACTTTC
TRBJ2-7	.	.	TRBV29-1	CSANGRRGSYEQYF	TGCAGCGCAAACGGACGGAGGGGCTCCTACGAGCAGTACTTC
TRBJ2-2	.	.	TRBV7-8	CASSRSFYTGELFF	TGTGCCAGCAGCCGGTCCTTCTACACCGGGGAGCTGTTTTTT
TRBJ2-7	TRBD2	few	TRBV28	CASSLGGRLYEQYF	TGTGCCAGCAGTTTGGGCGGGAGGCTCTACGAGCAGTACTTC
TRBJ2-3	.	few	TRBV7-2	CASSQPDSSDTQYF	TGCGCCAGCAGCCAACCGGACTCATCAGATACGCAGTATTTT
TRBJ2-1	TRBD2	few	TRBV7-6	CASSLGGLAAEQFF	TGTGCCAGCAGCTTAGGGGGACTAGCGGCTGAGCAGTTCTTC
TRBJ2-4	.	few	TRBV7-2	CASSLEALVGWAKNIQYF	TGTGCCAGCAGCTTAGAGGCTTTGGTTGGATGGGCCAAAAACATTCAGTACTTC
TRBJ1-5	.	few	TRBV27	CAKTPEGHQPQHF	TGTGCCAAAACCCCAGAGGGTCATCAGCCCCAGCATTTT
TRBJ2-7	TRBD1	many	TRBV11-2	CASSLDRGQGNF	TGTGCCAGCAGCTTAGACAGGGGACAGGGTAACTTC
TRBJ1-2	.	.	TRBV5-1	CASSLALPMSYGYTF	TGCGCCAGCAGCTTGGCCCTACCGATGAGCTATGGCTACACCTTC
TRBJ2-5	.	few	TRBV11-1	CASSLLPGKETQYF	TGTGCCAGCAGCTTATTGCCGGGAAAAGAGACCCAGTACTTC
TRBJ2-2	.	.	TRBV7-2	CASSLSTGELFF	TGTGCCAGCAGCTTGAGCACCGGGGAGCTGTTTTTT
TRBJ2-5	TRBD1	.	TRBV5-1	CASSRGQGTRETQYF	TGCGCCAGCAGCAGAGGACAGGGGACAAGGGAGACCCAGTACTTC
TRBJ1-2	.	once	TRBV5-6	CASSSNRDGYTF	TGTGCCAGCAGCTCCAACAGGGATGGCTACACCTTC
TRBJ2-1	TRBD2	many	TRBV30	CAWNPLAGGNNEQFF	TGTGCCTGGAACCCCCTAGCGGGAGGGAACAATGAGCAGTTCTTC
TRBJ1-1	.	.	TRBV2	CASTVVGTEAFF	TGTGCCAGCACCGTGGTGGGGACTGAAGCTTTCTTT
TRBJ2-3	TRBD1	few	TRBV28	CASSSTGVTDTQYF	TGTGCCAGCAGTTCGACAGGGGTGACGGATACGCAGTATTTT
TRBJ1-5	TRBD1	few	TRBV2	CASRTGREPQHF	TGTGCCAGCAGGACAGGGCGTGAGCCCCAGCATTTT
TRBJ2-1	.	few	TRBV9	CASSPISGSYNEQFF	TGTGCCAGCAGCCCCATTAGCGGTTCCTACAATGAGCAGTTCTTC
TRBJ2-1	.	.	TRBV2	CAGGTAPYNEQFF	TGTGCCGGAGGGACAGCCCCTTACAATGAGCAGTTCTTC
TRBJ2-5	TRBD2	.	TRBV11-2	CASSFYGGGQTQYF	TGTGCCAGCAGCTTTTATGGCGGGGGGCAGACCCAGTACTTC
TRBJ1-2	.	few	TRBV28	CASSPPTASYGYTF	TGTGCCAGCAGTCCCCCGACAGCGAGCTATGGCTACACCTTC
TRBJ2-5	.	few	TRBV7-9	CASSFTGGQETQYF	TGTGCCAGCAGCTTTACAGGAGGGCAAGAGACCCAGTACTTC
TRBJ2-1	.	.	TRBV7-2	CASSLGQTGNEQFF	TGTGCCAGCAGCTTAGGACAAACAGGGAATGAGCAGTTCTTC
TRBJ1-5	TRBD1	.	TRBV28	CASSVDRDQPQHF	TGTGCCAGCAGTGTAGACAGGGATCAGCCCCAGCATTTT
TRBJ2-3	.	few	TRBV7-2	CASSAFTDTQYF	TGTGCCAGCAGCGCATTCACAGATACGCAGTATTTT
TRBJ1-4	.	few	TRBV18	CASSPWGDEKLFF	TGTGCCAGCTCACCCTGGGGCGATGAAAAACTGTTTTTT
TRBJ2-1	.	few	TRBV14	CASSQNTGAQGFYNEQFF	TGTGCCAGCAGCCAAAACACGGGGGCGCAGGGGTTCTACAATGAGCAGTTCTTC
TRBJ2-3	TRBD2	.	TRBV4-3	CASSQGSAGEGDTQYF	TGCGCCAGCAGCCAAGGGTCAGCGGGAGAGGGAGATACGCAGTATTTT
TRBJ2-6	TRBD1	many	TRBV5-6	CASSPITQGARGANVLTF	TGTGCCAGCAGCCCCATCACCCAGGGGGCGCGTGGGGCCAACGTCCTGACTTTC
TRBJ1-1	.	few	TRBV10-3	CAISPDTRAEAFF	TGTGCCATCAGTCCGGACACGAGGGCTGAAGCTTTCTTT
TRBJ2-3	.	.	TRBV5-1	CASSRTDTQYF	TGCGCCAGCAGTAGAACAGATACGCAGTATTTT
TRBJ1-4	TRBD1	few	TRBV7-2	CASSQGQGGEKLFF	TGTGCCAGCAGCCAAGGACAGGGGGGGGAAAAACTGTTTTTT
TRBJ1-5	.	many	TRBV7-9	CASSLGTDQPQHF	TGTGCCAGCAGCTTAGGTACCGATCAGCCCCAGCATTTT
TRBJ2-7	.	many	TRBV14	CASSPLGARYEQYF	TGTGCCAGCAGTCCTTTGGGCGCCCGCTACGAGCAGTACTTC
TRBJ2-2	.	many	TRBV28	CASSLSGIGELFF	TGTGCCAGCAGTTTATCGGGTATCGGGGAGCTGTTTTTT
TRBJ2-7	.	.	TRBV4-2	CASSSQGIGPHAQYF	TGTGCCAGCAGCTCCCAAGGGATCGGGCCCCACGCGCAGTACTTC
TRBJ2-7	.	.	TRBV7-8	CASSLGGTSTYEQYF	TGTGCCAGCAGCTTAGGTGGGACAAGTACCTACGAGCAGTACTTC